This TCR beta chain is drawn from a study of cytomegalovirus exposure and HLA in healthy donors. General study findings and limits: Rarity marked most TCR sequences, yet some public TCRs occurred in many donors. An ancestry cluster, one associated with Asian ancestry, reportedly showed fewer N-insertions than the approximately 650-donor mean in a later analysis.

About this clone: What it binds is unknown.

Primers: 60 Vbeta forward and 13 Jbeta reverse. Per the original methods: Later, 65 million to 85 million unique TCR beta chains were counted in an analysis, and 10 million to 12 million of them were shared. Measured with immunoSEQ multiplex PCR; TCRdb has only the in-frame clones, and not every one. V and J calls plus clone size are reproduced from that table; the DNA served to infer D and trimming. Seen here are under 150,000 clones, around two thirds observed once, and the top ten hold roughly 10%. Sequencing input: PBMCs. This receptor was obtained from a woman aged 40 to 50 in good health and CMV-seropositive.

CDR3 residues: CASSLAGDYYF. The CDR3 DNA is TGTGCCAGCAGCTTAGCAGGGGACTATTACTTC. The chain joins TRBV7-6 to TRBJ2-4; 7 bases fit TRBD2. The CDR3 sequence is 11 residues long. Trimming took 0 bases from V and 16 from J; bases not matched to a gene: 3. Germline CDR1 and CDR2: SGHVS and FNYEAQ.